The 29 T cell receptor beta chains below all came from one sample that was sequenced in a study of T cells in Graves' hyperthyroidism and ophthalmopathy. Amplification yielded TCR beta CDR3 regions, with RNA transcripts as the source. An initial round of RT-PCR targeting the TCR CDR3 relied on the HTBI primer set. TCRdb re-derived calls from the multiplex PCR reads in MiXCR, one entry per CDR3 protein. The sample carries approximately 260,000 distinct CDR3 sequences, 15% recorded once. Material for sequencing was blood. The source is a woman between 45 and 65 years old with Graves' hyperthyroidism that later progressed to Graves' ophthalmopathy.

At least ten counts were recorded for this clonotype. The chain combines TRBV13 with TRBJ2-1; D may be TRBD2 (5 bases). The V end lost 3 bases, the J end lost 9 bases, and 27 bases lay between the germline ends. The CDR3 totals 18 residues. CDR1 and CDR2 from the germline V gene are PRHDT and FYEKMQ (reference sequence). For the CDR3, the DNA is TGTGCCAGCAGCTTTGTCCCAACCCAGCTAGGACGAGGAGGTGAGCAGTTCTTC. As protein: CASSFVPTQLGRGGEQFF.

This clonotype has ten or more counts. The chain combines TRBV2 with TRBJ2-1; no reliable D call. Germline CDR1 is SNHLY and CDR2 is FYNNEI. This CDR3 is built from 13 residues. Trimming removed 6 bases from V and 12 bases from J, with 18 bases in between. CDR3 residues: CASRVKVRSAQFF. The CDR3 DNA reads TGTGCCAGCAGGGTTAAGGTCAGGTCCGCGCAGTTCTTC.

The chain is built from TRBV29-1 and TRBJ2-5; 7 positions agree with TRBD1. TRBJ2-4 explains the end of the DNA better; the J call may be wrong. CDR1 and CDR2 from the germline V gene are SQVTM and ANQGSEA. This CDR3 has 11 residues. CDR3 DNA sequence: TGCAGCGCCCCTAAGGGGGCCATTCAGTACTTC. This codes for CSAPKGAIQYF.

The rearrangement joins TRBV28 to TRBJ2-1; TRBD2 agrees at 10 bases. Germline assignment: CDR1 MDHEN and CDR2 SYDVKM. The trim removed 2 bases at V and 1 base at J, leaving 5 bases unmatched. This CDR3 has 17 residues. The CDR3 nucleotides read TGTGCCAGCAGTTTAAGGCGACTAGCGGGTTCCTACAATGAGCAGTTCTTC. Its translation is CASSLRRLAGSYNEQFF.

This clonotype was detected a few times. The CDR3 coding sequence is TGTGCCACACTAGCGGTCTACGAGCAGTACTTC. This encodes CATLAVYEQYF. The chain links TRBV6-1 to TRBJ2-7, with 8 bases that match TRBD2. The germline gives CDR1 MNHNS, CDR2 SASEGT. The CDR3 spans 11 residues. The V gene end was trimmed by 10 bases and the J gene end by 3 bases; junction bases not matched to a gene: 2.

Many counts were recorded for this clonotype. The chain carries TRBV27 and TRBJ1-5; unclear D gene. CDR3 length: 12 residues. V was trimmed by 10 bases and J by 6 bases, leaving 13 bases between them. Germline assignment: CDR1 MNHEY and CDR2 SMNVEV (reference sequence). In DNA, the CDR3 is TGTGCCACCCGGGAGGGAAGTCAGCCCCAGCATTTT. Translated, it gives CATREGSQPQHF.

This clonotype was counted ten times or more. CDR3 amino acids: CASSLLSGRGETQYF. In DNA form, the CDR3 reads TGTGCCAGCAGTTTATTAAGCGGGAGAGGGGAGACCCAGTACTTC. This chain connects TRBV28 to TRBJ2-5; TRBD2 aligns across 8 bases. Germline CDR1 is MDHEN and CDR2 is SYDVKM. This CDR3 region has 15 residues. The ends lost 1 base at V and 5 bases at J; junction bases unmatched: 6.

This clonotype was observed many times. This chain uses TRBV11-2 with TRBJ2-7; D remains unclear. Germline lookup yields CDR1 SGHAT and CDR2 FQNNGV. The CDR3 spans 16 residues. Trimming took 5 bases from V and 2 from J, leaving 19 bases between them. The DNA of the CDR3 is TGTGCCAGCAGCCACAGCCGGGTTTTCATTCCCTACGAGCAGTACTTC. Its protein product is CASSHSRVFIPYEQYF.

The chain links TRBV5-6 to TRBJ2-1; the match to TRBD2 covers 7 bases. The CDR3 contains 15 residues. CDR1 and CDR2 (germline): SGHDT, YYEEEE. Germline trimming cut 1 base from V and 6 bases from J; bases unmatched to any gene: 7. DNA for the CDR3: TGTGCCAGCAGCTTGTGGGTGACTAGCAGCAATGAGCAGTTCTTC. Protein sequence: CASSLWVTSSNEQFF. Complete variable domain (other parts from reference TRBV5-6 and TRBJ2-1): DAGVTQSPTHLIKTRGQQVTLRCSPKSGHDTVSWYQQALGQGPQFIFQYYEEEERQRGNFPDRFSGHQFPNYSSELNVNALLLGDSALYLCASSLWVTSSNEQFFGPGTRLTVL.

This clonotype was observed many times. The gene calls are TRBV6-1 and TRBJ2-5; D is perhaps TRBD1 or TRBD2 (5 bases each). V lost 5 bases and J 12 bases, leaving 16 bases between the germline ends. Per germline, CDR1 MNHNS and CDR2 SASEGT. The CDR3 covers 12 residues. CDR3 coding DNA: TGTGCCAGCAGTTATGACCCGGGACCCAAGTACTTC. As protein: CASSYDPGPKYF.

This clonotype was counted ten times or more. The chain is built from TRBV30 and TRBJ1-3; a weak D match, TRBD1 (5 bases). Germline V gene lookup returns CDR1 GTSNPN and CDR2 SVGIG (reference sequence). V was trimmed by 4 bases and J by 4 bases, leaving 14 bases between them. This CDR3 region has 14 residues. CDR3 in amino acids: CAWTRGGVGNTIYF. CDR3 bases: TGTGCCTGGACCCGTGGGGGGGTAGGAAACACCATATATTTT.

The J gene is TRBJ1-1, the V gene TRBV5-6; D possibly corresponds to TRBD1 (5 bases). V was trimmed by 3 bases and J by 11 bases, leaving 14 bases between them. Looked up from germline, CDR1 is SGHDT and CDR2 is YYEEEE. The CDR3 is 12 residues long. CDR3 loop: CASSSAGEGAFF. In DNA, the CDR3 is TGTGCCAGCAGCTCCGCTGGCGAGGGGGCTTTCTTT. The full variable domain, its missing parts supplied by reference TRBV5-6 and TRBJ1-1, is DAGVTQSPTHLIKTRGQQVTLRCSPKSGHDTVSWYQQALGQGPQFIFQYYEEEERQRGNFPDRFSGHQFPNYSSELNVNALLLGDSALYLCASSSAGEGAFFGQGTRLTVV.

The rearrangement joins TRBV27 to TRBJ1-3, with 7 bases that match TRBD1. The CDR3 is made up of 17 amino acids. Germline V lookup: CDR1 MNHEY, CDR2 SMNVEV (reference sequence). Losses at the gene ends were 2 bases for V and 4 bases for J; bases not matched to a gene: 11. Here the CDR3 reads CASSLKAPPGQGNTIYF. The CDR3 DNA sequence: TGTGCCAGCAGTTTAAAGGCCCCCCCGGGACAGGGAAACACCATATATTTT.

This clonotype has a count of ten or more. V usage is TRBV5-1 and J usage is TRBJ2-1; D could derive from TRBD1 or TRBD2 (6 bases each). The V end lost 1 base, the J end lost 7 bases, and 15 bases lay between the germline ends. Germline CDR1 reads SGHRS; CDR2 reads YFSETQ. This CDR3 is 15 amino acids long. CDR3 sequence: CASSLSWGARNEQFF. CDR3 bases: TGCGCCAGCAGCTTGTCCTGGGGGGCGCGTAATGAGCAGTTCTTC.

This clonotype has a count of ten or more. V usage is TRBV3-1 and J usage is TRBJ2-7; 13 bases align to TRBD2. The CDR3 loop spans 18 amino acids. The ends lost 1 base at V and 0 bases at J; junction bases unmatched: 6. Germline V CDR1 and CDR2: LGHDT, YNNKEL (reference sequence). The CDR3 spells CASSQVGLAGIYSYEQYF. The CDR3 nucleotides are TGTGCCAGCAGCCAAGTGGGACTAGCGGGAATTTACTCCTACGAGCAGTACTTC.

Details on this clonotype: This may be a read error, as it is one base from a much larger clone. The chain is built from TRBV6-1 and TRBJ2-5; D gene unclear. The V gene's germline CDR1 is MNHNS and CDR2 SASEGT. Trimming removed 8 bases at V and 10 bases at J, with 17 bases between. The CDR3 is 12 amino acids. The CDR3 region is CASPGVANFQYF. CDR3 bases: TGTGCCAGCCCCGGCGTGGCTAACTTCCAGTACTTC.

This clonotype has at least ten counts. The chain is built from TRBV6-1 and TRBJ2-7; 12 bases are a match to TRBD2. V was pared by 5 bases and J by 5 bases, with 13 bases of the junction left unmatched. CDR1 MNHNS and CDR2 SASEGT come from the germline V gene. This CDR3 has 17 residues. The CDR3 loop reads CASSYPQTSGRRNEQYF. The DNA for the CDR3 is TGTGCCAGCAGTTACCCACAAACTAGCGGGAGGAGGAACGAGCAGTACTTC.

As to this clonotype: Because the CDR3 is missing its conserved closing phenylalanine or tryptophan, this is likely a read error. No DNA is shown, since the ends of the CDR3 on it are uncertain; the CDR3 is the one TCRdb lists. The chain's CDR3 is CASSPPGGTDTQCL. This rearrangement joins TRBV18 to TRBJ2-3. Both ends counted, the CDR3 spans 14 residues. Germline V gene sequence: CDR1 KGHSH, CDR2 LQKENI.

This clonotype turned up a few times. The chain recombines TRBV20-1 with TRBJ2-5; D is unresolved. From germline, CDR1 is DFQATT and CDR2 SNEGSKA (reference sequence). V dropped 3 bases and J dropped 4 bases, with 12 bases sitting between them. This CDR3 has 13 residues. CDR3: CSARPLGLETQYF. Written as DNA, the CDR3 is TGCAGTGCTAGGCCTTTGGGCCTAGAGACCCAGTACTTC.

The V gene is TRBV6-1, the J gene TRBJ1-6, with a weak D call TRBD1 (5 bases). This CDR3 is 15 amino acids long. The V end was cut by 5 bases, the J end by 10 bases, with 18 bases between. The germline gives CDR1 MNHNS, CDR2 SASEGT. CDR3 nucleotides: TGTGCCAGCAGTACCGAACCCTTGGGACCGTCACCCCTCCACTTT. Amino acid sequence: CASSTEPLGPSPLHF.

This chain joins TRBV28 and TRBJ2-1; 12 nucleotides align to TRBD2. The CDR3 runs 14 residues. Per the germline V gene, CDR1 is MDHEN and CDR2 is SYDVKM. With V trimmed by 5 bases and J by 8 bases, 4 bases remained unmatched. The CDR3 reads CASSELAGGYEQFF. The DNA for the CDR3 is TGTGCCAGCAGTGAGCTAGCGGGAGGGTATGAGCAGTTCTTC.

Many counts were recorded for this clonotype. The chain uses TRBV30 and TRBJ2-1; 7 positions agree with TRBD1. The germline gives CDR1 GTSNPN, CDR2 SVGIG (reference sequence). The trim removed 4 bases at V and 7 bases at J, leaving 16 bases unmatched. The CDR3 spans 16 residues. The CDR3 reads CAWTLLQGIGLNEQFF. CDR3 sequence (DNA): TGTGCCTGGACTCTCCTACAGGGGATAGGCTTGAATGAGCAGTTCTTC.

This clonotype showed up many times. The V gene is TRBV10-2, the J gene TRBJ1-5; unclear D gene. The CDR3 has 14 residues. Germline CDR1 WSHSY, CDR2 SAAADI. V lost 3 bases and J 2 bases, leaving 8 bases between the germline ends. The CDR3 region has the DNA TGCGCCAGCAGTGATCGGACGGGCAATCAGCCCCAGCATTTT. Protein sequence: CASSDRTGNQPQHF.

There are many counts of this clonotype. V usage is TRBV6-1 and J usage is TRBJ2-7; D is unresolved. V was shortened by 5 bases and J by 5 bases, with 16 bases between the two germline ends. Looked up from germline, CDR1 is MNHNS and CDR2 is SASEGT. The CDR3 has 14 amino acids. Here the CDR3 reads CASSRGMGINEQYF. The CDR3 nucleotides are TGTGCCAGCAGTCGCGGAATGGGGATCAACGAGCAGTACTTC.

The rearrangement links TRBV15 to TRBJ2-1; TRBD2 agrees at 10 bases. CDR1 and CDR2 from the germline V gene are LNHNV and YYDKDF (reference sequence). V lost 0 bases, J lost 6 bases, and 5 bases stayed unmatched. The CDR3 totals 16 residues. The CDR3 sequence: CATSRERAGGGNEQFF. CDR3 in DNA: TGTGCCACCAGCAGAGAAAGAGCGGGAGGGGGCAATGAGCAGTTCTTC.

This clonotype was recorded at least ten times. The CDR3 DNA follows: TGTGCCAGCAGCTTGGACGGACGCTGGGGGTCCGCTGAAGCTTTCTTT. It encodes CASSLDGRWGSAEAFF. This chain links TRBV5-5 with TRBJ1-1; D may be TRBD1 (5 bases). CDR1 is SGHKS and CDR2 is YYEKEE in the germline V gene (reference sequence). The CDR3 sequence is 16 residues long. Trimming shortened V by 0 bases and J by 6 bases, and 18 bases separated the two germline ends.

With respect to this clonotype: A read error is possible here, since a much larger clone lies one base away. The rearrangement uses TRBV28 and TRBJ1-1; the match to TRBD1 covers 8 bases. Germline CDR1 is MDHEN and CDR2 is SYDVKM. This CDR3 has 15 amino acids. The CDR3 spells CAGSLYGQGVAEAFF. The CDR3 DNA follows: TGTGCCGGCAGTTTATACGGACAGGGAGTCGCTGAAGCTTTCTTT.

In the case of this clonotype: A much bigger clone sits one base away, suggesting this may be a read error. The CDR3: CASGLIGGGGTDTQYF. The CDR3 DNA reads TGTGCCAGCGGCTTAATAGGGGGCGGGGGCACAGATACGCAGTATTTT. The V gene is TRBV11-2, the J gene TRBJ2-3; D is possibly TRBD1 (7 bases). CDR1 is SGHAT and CDR2 is FQNNGV in the germline V gene. This CDR3 is 16 amino acids long.

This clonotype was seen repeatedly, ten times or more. The CDR3 is CASSESMEGTQYF. In nucleotides, the CDR3 is TGCGCCAGCAGTGAGTCGATGGAAGGGACCCAGTACTTC. The rearrangement links TRBV10-1 to TRBJ2-5; no firm D call. Trimming took 0 bases from V and 7 from J, leaving 9 bases between them. CDR3 length: 13 residues. Germline V gene data show CDR1 as WNHNN and CDR2 as SYGVQD (reference sequence).